The rows below give T cell receptor beta chains drawn from one sample of a study of T cell changes during pregnancy in multiple sclerosis. This table comes from immunoSEQ multiplex PCR, and its TCRdb copy is limited to in-frame clones, with some not included. The sample consists of around 53,000 clones, around nine tenths of them appearing once. The sample here was CD8+ T cells from peripheral blood mononuclear cells, taken before pregnancy. The receptors come from a female donor with multiple sclerosis, enrolled in a pregnancy study. CDR3s include the opening cysteine and the closing phenylalanine or tryptophan. Each record gives: CDR3 length, J gene, V gene, clone size, CDR3 protein. Clone sizes are given selectively: once, few, many, or a class where the clone is expanded.

>14|TRBJ1-4|TRBV27|NA
CASSSGTGGEKLFF
>16|TRBJ2-7|TRBV7-2|NA
CASSLYRQGLVYEQYF
>15|TRBJ2-2|TRBV6-4|NA
CASSSTGGYTGELFF
>15|TRBJ1-2|TRBV4-2|few
CASSQGRLQGVGYTF
>13|TRBJ2-2|TRBV6-4|NA
CASSDRGTGELFF
>14|TRBJ2-2|TRBV11-3|NA
CASSPRGGHGELFF
>15|TRBJ1-2|TRBV7-3|NA
CASSPGTGGPYGYTF
>17|TRBJ1-1|TRBV19|NA
CASTPLFGQGLNTEAFF
>14|TRBJ1-1|TRBV30|NA
CAWSVLLGDTEAFF
>15|TRBJ2-1|TRBV19|NA
CASSMGQGGSNEQFF
>12|TRBJ1-2|TRBV18|few
CASSDIPRGYTF
>14|TRBJ2-1|TRBV18|NA
CASSGGSSYNEQFF
>15|TRBJ2-7|TRBV4-1|NA
CASGMGEGSAYEQYF
>16|TRBJ2-3|TRBV11-3|NA
CASSPATSGGADTQYF
>10|TRBJ2-3|TRBV19|NA
CASRGSTQYF
>14|TRBJ1-2|TRBV27|NA
CASSPGSSIYGYTF
>12|TRBJ1-1|TRBV29-1|NA
CSAGQLSTEAFF
>14|TRBJ2-1|TRBV2|NA
CASWAGGPGNEQFF
>14|TRBJ2-7|TRBV11-2|NA
CASSLPGSPYEQYF
>18|TRBJ1-1|TRBV11-2|NA
CASSLARLQGTSNTEAFF
>17|TRBJ1-2|TRBV7-2|NA
CASSLGFDAGGNYGYTF
>11|TRBJ2-1|TRBV27|once
CASSSGTRRFF
>15|TRBJ2-1|TRBV6-5|NA
CASSTVASAYNEQFF
>15|TRBJ2-1|TRBV11-2|many
CASSLGGPGDNEQFF
>14|TRBJ1-1|TRBV27|once
CASSSQQVNTEAFF
>11|TRBJ1-6|TRBV5-6|NA
CASSSGIPLHF